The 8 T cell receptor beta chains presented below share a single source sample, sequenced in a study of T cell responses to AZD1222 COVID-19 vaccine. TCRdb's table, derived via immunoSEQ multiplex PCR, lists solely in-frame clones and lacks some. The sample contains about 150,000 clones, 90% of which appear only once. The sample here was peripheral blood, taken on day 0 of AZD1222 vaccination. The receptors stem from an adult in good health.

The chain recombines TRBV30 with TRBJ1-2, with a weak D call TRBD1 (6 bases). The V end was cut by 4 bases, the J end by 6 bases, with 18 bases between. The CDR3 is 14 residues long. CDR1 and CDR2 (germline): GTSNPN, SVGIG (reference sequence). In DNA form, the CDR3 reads TGTGCCTGGAACAGGGTGCCTGATATAGATGGCTACACCTTC. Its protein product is CAWNRVPDIDGYTF.

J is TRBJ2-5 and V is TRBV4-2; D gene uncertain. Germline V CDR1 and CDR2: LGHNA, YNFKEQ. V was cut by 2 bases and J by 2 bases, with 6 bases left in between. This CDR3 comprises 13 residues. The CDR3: CASSQPGQETQYF. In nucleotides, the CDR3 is TGTGCCAGCAGCCAACCTGGACAAGAGACCCAGTACTTC.

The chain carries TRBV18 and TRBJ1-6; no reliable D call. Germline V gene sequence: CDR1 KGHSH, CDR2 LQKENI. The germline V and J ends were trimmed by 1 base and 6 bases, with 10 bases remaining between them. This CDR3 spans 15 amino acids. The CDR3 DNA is TGTGCCAGCTCACCACAGGGCAAACTTAATTCACCCCTCCACTTT. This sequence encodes CASSPQGKLNSPLHF.

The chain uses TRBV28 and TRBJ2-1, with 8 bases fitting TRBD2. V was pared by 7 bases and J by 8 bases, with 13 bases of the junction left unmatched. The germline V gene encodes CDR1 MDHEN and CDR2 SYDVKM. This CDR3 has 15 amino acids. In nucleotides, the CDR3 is TGTGCCAGCAAGGTCGGGAGGGAGTGGGTCCATGAGCAGTTCTTC. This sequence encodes CASKVGREWVHEQFF.

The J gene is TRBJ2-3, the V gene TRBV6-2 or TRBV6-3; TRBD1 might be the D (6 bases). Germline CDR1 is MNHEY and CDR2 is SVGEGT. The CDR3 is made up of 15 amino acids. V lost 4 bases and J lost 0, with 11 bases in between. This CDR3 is CASSFTGTSTDTQYF. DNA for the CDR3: TGTGCCAGCAGTTTTACCGGGACAAGCACAGATACGCAGTATTTT.

The CDR3 loop reads CASSLGGGRVNEQFF. The CDR3 coding sequence is TGTGCCAGCAGCTTGGGAGGGGGCCGGGTCAATGAGCAGTTCTTC. The rearrangement links TRBV5-4 to TRBJ2-1, with 7 bases lining up with TRBD1. J gave up 6 bases and V 0 bases, and 6 bases lay outside the gene matches. The length of the CDR3 is 15 residues. Germline V CDR1 and CDR2: SGHNT, YYREEE (reference sequence).

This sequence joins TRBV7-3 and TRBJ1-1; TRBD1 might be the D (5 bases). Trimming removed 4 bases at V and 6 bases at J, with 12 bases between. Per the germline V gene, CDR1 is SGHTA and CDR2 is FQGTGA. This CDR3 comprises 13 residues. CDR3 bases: TGTGCCAGCAGCTCCTTGAGGGGCTCTGAAGCTTTCTTT. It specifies CASSSLRGSEAFF.

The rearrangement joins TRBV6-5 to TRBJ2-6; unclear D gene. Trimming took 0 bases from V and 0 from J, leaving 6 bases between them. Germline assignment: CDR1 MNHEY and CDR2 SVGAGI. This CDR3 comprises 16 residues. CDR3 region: CASSYSQYSGANVLTF. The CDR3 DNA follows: TGTGCCAGCAGTTACTCGCAGTACTCTGGGGCCAACGTCCTGACTTTC.